The following is a TCR beta chain sequence with its context. The record originates from a study of blood T cell repertoires in COVID-19. The overall study: The analysed material was cDNA or gDNA that came from T cells, B-cell-depleted T cells, or PBMCs.

Participant ages covered roughly 18 to 89 years across about 22 US areas. Participant-reported clinical history was the basis for cohort assignment. Per the original data handling: Using reference gene primer amplification, nucleated cell counts were estimated. Assay used: immunoSEQ multiplex PCR; TCRdb lists only in-frame clones, some missing. V and J calls and clone size are given by that table; D and trimming were obtained from the DNA. Counted here are 250,000 or so clones, more than 65% occurring once; the ten biggest clones make up about 3.5%. The CDR3 is 13 amino acids. Germline V gives CDR1 SQVTM, CDR2 ANQGSEA. Trimming took 3 bases from V and 8 from J; bases not matched to a gene: 5.

Specimen: PBMCs or T cells enriched from blood (not recorded which). The TCR comes from a middle-aged man who had recovered from COVID-19. The chain uses TRBV29-1 and TRBJ1-2; 11 bases map to TRBD1. CDR3 residues: CSVEGQGVGGYTF. DNA of the CDR3: TGCAGCGTTGAGGGACAGGGGGTTGGGGGCTACACCTTC.